This T cell receptor (beta chain) was captured in a study of blood T cell repertoires in COVID-19 (dated by TCRdb to about 2020). General notes on the study: Samples covering the acute and convalescent phases of COVID-19 were provided by collaborators in the United States, Italy and Spain. The material from the prospective study consisted of cDNA or gDNA derived from T cells, B-cell-depleted T cells, or PBMCs. A de-identified subject ID, COVID-19 status, age in years and sex were almost always included in the sample metadata. Where available, HLA class I and class II types were taken from metadata supplied by the sample provider and were not determined by assay-based typing. The samples were drawn from two sources: the first 160 participants of the ongoing ImmuneRACE study, and 1,000 to 1,500 subjects contributed by 6 global collaborators. The repertoires were released in a freely available public database intended as a resource for research on the immune response to SARS-CoV-2. Deeply sampled blood TCRbeta repertoires from subjects exposed to, actively infected with, or recovered from COVID-19 were included in the dataset.

The study at large found these results: Clinical and demographic metadata were provided uncurated, with the amount varying by source and participant.

The germline V gene supplies CDR1 MNHEY and CDR2 SVGAGI. The CDR3, cysteine through phenylalanine, is 13 amino acids long. Left in the record is the CDR3 DNA by itself, 39 bases read in frame from the first base. V is trimmed back by 7 bases and J by 6 bases, and the junction contains 7 bases that no gene match accounts for. Each collaborating institution followed its own protocols to collect whole blood in K2EDTA tubes. For TCRbeta analysis, collaborators shipped samples as frozen whole blood, isolated PBMCs, or DNA extracted from either of those sample types. The immunoSEQ Assay, a bias-controlled multiplex PCR, was used to amplify TCRbeta CDR3 regions from genomic DNA. The authors' analysis ran thus. Within the assay, amplification of reference gene primers was used to estimate how many nucleated cells each sample contained. Sequence reads were collapsed and filtered to measure the absolute abundance of every unique TCRbeta CDR3 rearrangement. For each sample, productive Simpson clonality was calculated as the square root of Simpson's diversity index over productive rearrangements. TCRdb mirrors the immuneACCESS table, restricted to in-frame sequences. Some clones are absent from its copies; in checked studies, under half trace to an unresolved V gene, and the reason for the others is unknown. The DNA was the basis for D and trimming; V, J and clone size are from that table. This sample has 150,000 to 200,000 clones in its table, and under 95% of those were observed once. The ten top clones hold approximately 2.2% of the sample.

Comments on this clone: The antigen it binds to is not known. Within one base of it there is no much larger clone, and no base qualities were kept.

The chain is assembled from TRBV6-5 and TRBJ1-1; 8 bases in the junction line up with TRBD1. The sequencing input was peripheral blood. The TCR comes from a man between 18 and 35 years old with acute or convalescent COVID-19. Read as DNA, the sequence is TGTGCCAGCACCCTCGAACAGGGGGCTGAAGCTTTCTTT. Its product reads: CASTLEQGAEAFF.